The T cell receptor beta chain under discussion was sequenced for a study of cytomegalovirus exposure and HLA in healthy donors. The J segment lost 2 bases and the V segment lost 4 bases, leaving 6 bases of the junction unmatched. This CDR3 is 16 amino acids long. Germline V gene lookup returns CDR1 SGHRS and CDR2 YFSETQ. PCR amplification relied on 60 Vbeta primers (plus 13 Jbeta primers). Repertoires were generated with immunoSEQ multiplex PCR, while TCRdb's copy carries only in-frame clones and drops some. Of some 57,000 clones listed, roughly 90% are singletons. Sequenced input: PBMCs. The sequence came from a man under 40 in good health and CMV-seropositive. V usage is TRBV5-1 and J usage is TRBJ2-3; 11 nucleotides match TRBD2. The CDR3 reads CASSLTSGVHTDTQYF. The CDR3, as DNA: TGCGCCAGCAGCCTGACTAGCGGGGTACACACAGATACGCAGTATTTT.